Listed below are T cell receptor beta chains from one sample, sequenced in a study of T cells after yellow fever vaccination. MiXCR, applied by TCRdb to the 5' RACE reads, yields one record per CDR3 protein. The sample has roughly 520,000 distinct CDR3 sequences, about a fifth seen once. Sequenced material: PBMCs, taken about 21 days after the first yellow fever vaccination. The receptors derive from a young man who received the YFV17D yellow fever vaccine. CDR3s include the opening cysteine and the closing phenylalanine or tryptophan. Fields, in order: CDR3 DNA, CDR3 protein, J gene, D gene, V gene, clone size. The D gene is left open where the match is weak. Clone size appears in some rows only: once, few, many, or a class for an expanded clone.

TGTGCCACCAGCAGAGCGGACCCTGCCTACGAGCAGTACTTC | CATSRADPAYEQYF | TRBJ2-7 | . | TRBV15 | many
TGTGCCAGCCCGGGGGCTGACAATGAGCAGTTCTTC | CASPGADNEQFF | TRBJ2-1 | . | TRBV7-2 | few
TGTGCCTGGAGTGTGGGGCAGCGGGAGCAGTACTTC | CAWSVGQREQYF | TRBJ2-7 | . | TRBV30 | .
TGTGCCAGCAGCGGGGACTTCAGCTCCTACAATGAGCAGTTCTTC | CASSGDFSSYNEQFF | TRBJ2-1 | . | TRBV7-2 | .
TGCGCCAGCAGCTTGTCAGGGGAGGTCACCGGGGAGCTGTTTTTT | CASSLSGEVTGELFF | TRBJ2-2 | . | TRBV5-1 | .
TGTGCCACCAGTGATTCCACACAGGGGAACACTGAAGCTTTCTTT | CATSDSTQGNTEAFF | TRBJ1-1 | . | TRBV24-1 | few
TGCAGTGCTAGTGGGGACCGGACCTACGAGCAGTACTTC | CSASGDRTYEQYF | TRBJ2-7 | . | TRBV20-1 | .
TGCGCCAGCAGCTTAGGCGTGCGCAAAAGAAATGAGCAGTTCTTC | CASSLGVRKRNEQFF | TRBJ2-1 | . | TRBV5-1 | .
TGTGCCAGCAGTCCCGGGGCTAGCGGGGTGGAGGAGACCCAGTACTTC | CASSPGASGVEETQYF | TRBJ2-5 | TRBD2 | TRBV12-3/TRBV12-4 | many
TGTGCCAGCAGCTTGTGGGGGTATCAGCCCCAGCATTTT | CASSLWGYQPQHF | TRBJ1-5 | . | TRBV5-5 | few
TGTGCCAGCAGCCCAAGGGGCGGGGCGGGGGGAGAGACCCAGTACTTC | CASSPRGGAGGETQYF | TRBJ2-5 | TRBD2 | TRBV12-3/TRBV12-4 | few
TGCAGTGCTAGAGAAAGGGGAGAAGAGACCCAGTACTTC | CSARERGEETQYF | TRBJ2-5 | . | TRBV20-1 | .
TGTGCCAGCAGCTCGCAGACCCGAGGCCCTGAGACCCAGTACTTC | CASSSQTRGPETQYF | TRBJ2-5 | . | TRBV11-2 | few
TGTGCCTGGAGTGGGGCCAGGACGGGAACCCAAGAGACCCAGTACTTC | CAWSGARTGTQETQYF | TRBJ2-5 | . | TRBV30 | few
TGTGCCAGCTCATCGGTCGATACGGCGGGGGATACGCAGTATTTT | CASSSVDTAGDTQYF | TRBJ2-3 | . | TRBV18 | .
TGTGCCAGCAGTTCACAAACCCGGGATGGAGATACGCAGTATTTT | CASSSQTRDGDTQYF | TRBJ2-3 | . | TRBV28 | few
TGCGCCAGCAGCCAAGGATCAGGGACAGGGTACACCGGGGAGCTGTTTTTT | CASSQGSGTGYTGELFF | TRBJ2-2 | TRBD1 | TRBV4-1 | .
TGTGCCAGCAGCCAAGTTACGGGGGGAGGGAATGAGCAGTTCTTC | CASSQVTGGGNEQFF | TRBJ2-1 | TRBD2 | TRBV3-1 | .
TGCAGTGCTAGAGCCGGTGGGGATGTGGGGGGTAAAGCTTTCTTT | CSARAGGDVGGKAFF | TRBJ1-1 | . | TRBV20-1 | .
TGTGCCAGCAGCTTAGATGGCCAGGGAGGGCAGTTCTTC | CASSLDGQGGQFF | TRBJ2-1 | . | TRBV11-2 | .
TGCAGCGCGTATCCCGGGACAGGGCCAACGAGCACTGAAGCTTTCTTT | CSAYPGTGPTSTEAFF | TRBJ1-1 | TRBD1 | TRBV29-1 | .
TGTGCCAGCAGTGGACTAGCGGGGGTTACCTACACCGGGGAGCTGTTTTTT | CASSGLAGVTYTGELFF | TRBJ2-2 | TRBD2 | TRBV6-1 | .
TGTGCCAGCAGGGGACTACGCTCCTACGAGCAGTACTTC | CASRGLRSYEQYF | TRBJ2-7 | TRBD2 | TRBV27 | .
TGTGCCAGCGCTACCGGGGGGTCCGTAAGCAATCAGCCCCAGCATTTT | CASATGGSVSNQPQHF | TRBJ1-5 | . | TRBV7-8 | .
TGTGCCAGCAGTCTCACCCCCCTCGGACTAGCGGGTCGGAGTGCAGATACGCAGTATTTT | CASSLTPLGLAGRSADTQYF | TRBJ2-3 | TRBD2 | TRBV28 | .
TGTGCCAGCAGCCCGGGGAGATATAATTCACCCCTCCACTTT | CASSPGRYNSPLHF | TRBJ1-6 | . | TRBV14 | many
TGTGCCAGCAGCGTTGGCCAGGTCGACTCTGGGGCCAACGTCCTGACTTTC | CASSVGQVDSGANVLTF | TRBJ2-6 | . | TRBV9 | few
TGTGCCAGCTCCTACGGGACCACCACCTACGAGCAGTACTTC | CASSYGTTTYEQYF | TRBJ2-7 | . | TRBV18 | .
TGTGCCAGCAGCCCCCCCGCGGGGGGGCAATATGAAGGTACGCAGTATTTT | CASSPPAGGQYEGTQYF | TRBJ2-3 | TRBD2 | TRBV5-6 | .
TGTGCCAGCAGCCTAACCGTTTATAGCAATCAGCCCCAGCATTTT | CASSLTVYSNQPQHF | TRBJ1-5 | . | TRBV4-2 | .
TGCAGCGTTGAAGTTGCGGGGGGGCCTAGCACAGATACGCAGTATTTT | CSVEVAGGPSTDTQYF | TRBJ2-3 | TRBD2 | TRBV29-1 | .
TGTGCCACCGGAGAAGCGGGGGGGCCGATCACCGGGGAGCTGTTTTTT | CATGEAGGPITGELFF | TRBJ2-2 | TRBD2 | TRBV24-1 | few
TGTGCCAGCTCTTTGGGAGGGGACGGATCCTACAATGAGCAGTTCTTC | CASSLGGDGSYNEQFF | TRBJ2-1 | TRBD2 | TRBV12-3/TRBV12-4 | .
TGCAGTGCCCTCGACCGGGACAGGGGAGATGAAAAACTGTTTTTT | CSALDRDRGDEKLFF | TRBJ1-4 | TRBD1 | TRBV20-1 | few
TGTGCCACTGCCTTAATAGAACAAGGAAACACCATATATTTT | CATALIEQGNTIYF | TRBJ1-3 | . | TRBV10-3 | few
TGCGCCAGCAGCCAGGATCGCTCGACCGGGAATGAGCAGTTCTTC | CASSQDRSTGNEQFF | TRBJ2-1 | . | TRBV4-1 | few
TGTGCCTGGAGTGTACGGGACAGGCGTAAACAAGCTTTCTTT | CAWSVRDRRKQAFF | TRBJ1-1 | TRBD1 | TRBV30 | once
TGTGCCAGCAGCTTAGGCGGAAGCTCTGGGGCCAACGTCCTGACTTTC | CASSLGGSSGANVLTF | TRBJ2-6 | . | TRBV7-3 | .
TGCGCCAGCACTAACCGGGCAGTTTCCTACGAGCAGTACTTC | CASTNRAVSYEQYF | TRBJ2-7 | . | TRBV10-2 | few
TGTGCCAGCAGCTCCCCCTTGGAGGGGAGCTATGGCTACACCTTC | CASSSPLEGSYGYTF | TRBJ1-2 | . | TRBV7-2 | .
TGTGCCAGCAGCTTTTTGGGGGCTGGTGAAAAACTGTTTTTT | CASSFLGAGEKLFF | TRBJ1-4 | . | TRBV7-9 | .
TGCAGTGCTACCACAGGGTATGATCAGCCCCAGCATTTT | CSATTGYDQPQHF | TRBJ1-5 | . | TRBV20-1 | .
TGTGCCAGCTCACCACTCTCAGGGAGCTCCTACAATGAGCAGTTCTTC | CASSPLSGSSYNEQFF | TRBJ2-1 | . | TRBV18 | few
TGTGCCAGCAGTTTCTCTAGGGGCTGGAATGAGCAGTTCTTC | CASSFSRGWNEQFF | TRBJ2-1 | . | TRBV12-3/TRBV12-4 | .
TGCGCCAGCAGCTTGGACCAGGCGCGTGAAGCTTTCTTT | CASSLDQAREAFF | TRBJ1-1 | . | TRBV5-1 | .
TGTGCCAGCAGTCCACGACAGCGTCCTGAGCAGTACTTC | CASSPRQRPEQYF | TRBJ2-7 | . | TRBV12-3/TRBV12-4 | many
TGTGCCAGCAGCTCTGGGACTAGCGGGGTCCTGGAGACCCAGTACTTC | CASSSGTSGVLETQYF | TRBJ2-5 | TRBD2 | TRBV9 | few
TGTGCCAGCAGTTACTCAGGGAGCGAAAAACTGTTTTTT | CASSYSGSEKLFF | TRBJ1-4 | . | TRBV6-5 | .
TGCAGTGCTGGGGCAGGGGGCAAGGAGACCCAGTACTTC | CSAGAGGKETQYF | TRBJ2-5 | TRBD1 | TRBV20-1 | .
TGTGCCAGCAGTTTCCAGGGCACGGGCGCTGAAGCTTTCTTT | CASSFQGTGAEAFF | TRBJ1-1 | . | TRBV12-3/TRBV12-4 | .
TGTGCCAGCAGCTTCCCACAAGATACGCAGTATTTT | CASSFPQDTQYF | TRBJ2-3 | . | TRBV5-6 | many
TGTGCCAGCAGTAGATCAGACTTCACAGATACGCAGTATTTT | CASSRSDFTDTQYF | TRBJ2-3 | . | TRBV4-2 | few
TGCGCCAGCAGCCAAGCCGCAAGGAGGCTTGATGAAAAACTGTTTTTT | CASSQAARRLDEKLFF | TRBJ1-4 | . | TRBV4-3 | few
TGCAGTGCTACAGAAACAGGGGGCTACACCTACGAGCAGTACTTC | CSATETGGYTYEQYF | TRBJ2-7 | TRBD1 | TRBV20-1 | .